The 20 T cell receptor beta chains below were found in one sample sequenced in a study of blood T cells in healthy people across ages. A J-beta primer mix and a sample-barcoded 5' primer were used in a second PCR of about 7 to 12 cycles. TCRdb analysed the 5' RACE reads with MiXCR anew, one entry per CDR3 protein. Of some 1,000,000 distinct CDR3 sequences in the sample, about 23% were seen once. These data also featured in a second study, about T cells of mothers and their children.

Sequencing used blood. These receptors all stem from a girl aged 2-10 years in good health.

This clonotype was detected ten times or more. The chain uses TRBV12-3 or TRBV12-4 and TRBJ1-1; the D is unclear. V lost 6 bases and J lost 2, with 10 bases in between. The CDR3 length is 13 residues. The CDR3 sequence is CASSRHVNTEAFF. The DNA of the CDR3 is TGTGCCAGCAGCCGTCACGTCAACACTGAAGCTTTCTTT.

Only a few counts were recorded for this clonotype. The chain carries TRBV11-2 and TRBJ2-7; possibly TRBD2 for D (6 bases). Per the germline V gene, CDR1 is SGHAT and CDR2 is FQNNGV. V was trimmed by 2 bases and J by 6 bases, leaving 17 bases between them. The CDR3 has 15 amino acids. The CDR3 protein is CASSLLQGGGREQYF. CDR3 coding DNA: TGTGCCAGCAGCTTACTTCAGGGTGGAGGGCGCGAGCAGTACTTC.

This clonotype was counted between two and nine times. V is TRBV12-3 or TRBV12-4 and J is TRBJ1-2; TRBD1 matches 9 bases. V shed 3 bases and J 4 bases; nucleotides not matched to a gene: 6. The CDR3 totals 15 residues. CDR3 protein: CASSFYRGPGYGYTF. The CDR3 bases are TGTGCCAGCAGTTTTTACAGGGGGCCTGGCTATGGCTACACCTTC.

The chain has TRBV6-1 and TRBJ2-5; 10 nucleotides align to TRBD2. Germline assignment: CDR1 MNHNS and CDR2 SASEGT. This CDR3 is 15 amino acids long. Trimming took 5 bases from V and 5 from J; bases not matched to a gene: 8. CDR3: CASSFTGTSDETQYF. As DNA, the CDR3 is TGTGCCAGCAGTTTTACCGGGACTAGCGACGAGACCCAGTACTTC.

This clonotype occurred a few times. CDR3 bases: TGTGCCAGCAGTCAGGAAAGGGGAAGCAATCAGCCCCAGCATTTT. Translating gives CASSQERGSNQPQHF. The chain carries TRBV2 and TRBJ1-5; D might be TRBD1 (5 bases). This CDR3 has 15 residues. The V gene's germline CDR1 is SNHLY and CDR2 FYNNEI. V lost 5 bases and J lost 1, with 12 bases in between.

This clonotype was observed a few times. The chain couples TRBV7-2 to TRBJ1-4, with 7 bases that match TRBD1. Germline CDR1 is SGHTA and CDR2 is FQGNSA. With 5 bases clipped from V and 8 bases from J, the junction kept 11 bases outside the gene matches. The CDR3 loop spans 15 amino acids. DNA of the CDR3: TGTGCCAGCAGCCGATGGACAGGAGTAGAAGAAAAACTGTTTTTT. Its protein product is CASSRWTGVEEKLFF.

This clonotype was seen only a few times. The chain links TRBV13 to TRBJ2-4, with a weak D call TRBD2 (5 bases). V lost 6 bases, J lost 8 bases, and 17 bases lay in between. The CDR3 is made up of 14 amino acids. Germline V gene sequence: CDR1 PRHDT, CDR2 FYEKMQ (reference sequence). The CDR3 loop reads CASSIWAARDIQYF. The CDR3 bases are TGTGCCAGCAGTATTTGGGCAGCGAGGGACATTCAGTACTTC. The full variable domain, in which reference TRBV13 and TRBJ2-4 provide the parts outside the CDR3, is AAGVIQSPRHLIKEKRETATLKCYPIPRHDTVYWYQQGPGQDPQFLISFYEKMQSDKGSIPDRFSAQQFSDYHSELNMSSLELGDSALYFCASSIWAARDIQYFGAGTRLSVL.

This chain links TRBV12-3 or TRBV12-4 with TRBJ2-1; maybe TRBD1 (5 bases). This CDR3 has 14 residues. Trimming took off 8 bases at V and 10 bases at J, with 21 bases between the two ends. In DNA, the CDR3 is TGTGCCAGCGAAACGGCCGTGGCTTGGGGCGAGCAGTTCTTC. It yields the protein CASETAVAWGEQFF.

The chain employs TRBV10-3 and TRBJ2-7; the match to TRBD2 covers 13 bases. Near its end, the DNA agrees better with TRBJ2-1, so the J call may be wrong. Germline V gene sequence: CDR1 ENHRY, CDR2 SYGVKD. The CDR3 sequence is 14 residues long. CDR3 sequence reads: CAIGGLAGDREQFF. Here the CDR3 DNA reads TGTGCCATCGGAGGACTAGCGGGGGATAGGGAGCAGTTCTTC.

Here the CDR3 DNA reads TGTGCCAGCAGTTACGGACCCGGGGGTATCACTGAAGCTTTCTTT. Translation: CASSYGPGGITEAFF. The chain has TRBV6-5 and TRBJ1-1; tentatively, D is TRBD1 (5 bases). Germline CDR1 and CDR2: MNHEY and SVGAGI. V was shortened by 2 bases and J by 4 bases, with 14 bases between the two germline ends. This CDR3 is built from 15 residues.

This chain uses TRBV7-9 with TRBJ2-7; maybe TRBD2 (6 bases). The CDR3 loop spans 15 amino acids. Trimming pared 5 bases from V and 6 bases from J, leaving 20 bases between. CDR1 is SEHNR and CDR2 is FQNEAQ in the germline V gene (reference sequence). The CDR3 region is CASSERTGERVEQYF. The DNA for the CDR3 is TGTGCCAGCAGCGAAAGAACGGGTGAGCGGGTCGAGCAGTACTTC.

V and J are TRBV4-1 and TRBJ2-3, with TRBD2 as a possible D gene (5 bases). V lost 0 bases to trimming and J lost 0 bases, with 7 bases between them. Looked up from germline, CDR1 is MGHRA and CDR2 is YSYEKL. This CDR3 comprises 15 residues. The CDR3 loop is CASSQELGSTDTQYF. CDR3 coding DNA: TGCGCCAGCAGCCAAGAACTAGGAAGCACAGATACGCAGTATTTT.

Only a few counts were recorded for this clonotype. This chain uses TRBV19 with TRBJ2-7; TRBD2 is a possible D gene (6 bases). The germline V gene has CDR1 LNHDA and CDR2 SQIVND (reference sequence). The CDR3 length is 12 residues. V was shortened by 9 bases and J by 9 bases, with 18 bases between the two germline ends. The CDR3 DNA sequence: TGTGCCAGCAAGGACTATTCCGAAGTGCAGTACTTC. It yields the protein CASKDYSEVQYF.

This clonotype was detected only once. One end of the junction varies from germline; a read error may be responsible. The DNA of the CDR3 is TGTGCCGCCAGTGCAAGACCGGCGGGCGCAGATACGCAGTATTTT. Amino acid sequence: CAASARPAGADTQYF. The chain links TRBV24-1 to TRBJ2-3; possible D gene TRBD2, 5 bases. Germline CDR1 KGHDR, CDR2 SFDVKD. The CDR3 sequence is 15 residues long.

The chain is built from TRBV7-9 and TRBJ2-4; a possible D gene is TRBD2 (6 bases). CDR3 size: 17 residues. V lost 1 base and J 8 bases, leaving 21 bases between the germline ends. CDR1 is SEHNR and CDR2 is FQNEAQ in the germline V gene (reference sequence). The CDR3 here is CASSLGLSGERFDIQYF. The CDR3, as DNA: TGTGCCAGCAGCTTAGGTCTATCGGGAGAAAGGTTTGACATTCAGTACTTC.

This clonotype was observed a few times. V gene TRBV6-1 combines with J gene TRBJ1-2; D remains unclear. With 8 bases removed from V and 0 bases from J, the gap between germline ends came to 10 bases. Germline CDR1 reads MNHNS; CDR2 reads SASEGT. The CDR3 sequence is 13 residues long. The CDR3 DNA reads TGTGCCAGCTACCCGGGAGCTAACTATGGCTACACCTTC. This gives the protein CASYPGANYGYTF.

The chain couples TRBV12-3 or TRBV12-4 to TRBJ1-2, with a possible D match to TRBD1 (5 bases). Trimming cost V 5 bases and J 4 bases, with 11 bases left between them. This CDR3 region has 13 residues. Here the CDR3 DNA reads TGTGCCAGCAGTCTCGACAGCATCTATGGCTACACCTTC. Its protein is CASSLDSIYGYTF.

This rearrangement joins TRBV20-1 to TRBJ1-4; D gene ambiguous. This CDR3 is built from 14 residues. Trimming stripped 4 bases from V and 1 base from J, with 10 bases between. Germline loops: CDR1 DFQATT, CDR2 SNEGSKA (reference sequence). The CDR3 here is CSATSGVTNEKLFF. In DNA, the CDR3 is TGCAGTGCTACTTCCGGGGTAACTAATGAAAAACTGTTTTTT.

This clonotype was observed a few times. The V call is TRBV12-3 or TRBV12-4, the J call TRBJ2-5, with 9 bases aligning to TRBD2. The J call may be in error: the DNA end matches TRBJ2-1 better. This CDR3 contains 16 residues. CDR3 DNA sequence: TGTGCCAGCGGGGAGCAGCGGGGGGACGAGGAAAATGAGCAGTTCTTC. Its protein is CASGEQRGDEENEQFF.

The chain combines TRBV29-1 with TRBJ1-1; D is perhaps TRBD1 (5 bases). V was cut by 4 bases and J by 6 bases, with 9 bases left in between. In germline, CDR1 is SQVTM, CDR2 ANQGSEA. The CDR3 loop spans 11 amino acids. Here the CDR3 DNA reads TGCAGCGTTGCCCGAGGGGCTGAAGCTTTCTTT. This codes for CSVARGAEAFF. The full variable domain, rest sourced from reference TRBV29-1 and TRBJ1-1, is SAVISQKPSRDICQRGTSLTIQCQVDSQVTMMFWYRQQPGQSLTLIATANQGSEATYESGFVIDKFPISRPNLTFSTLTVSNMSPEDSSIYLCSVARGAEAFFGQGTRLTVV.